This TCR beta chain was identified during a study of T-cell memory formation after mild COVID-19. TCR alpha and TCR beta cDNA libraries carrying sample barcodes and UMIs were produced by 5'RACE using constant-segment primers. TCRdb independently ran MiXCR on the 5' RACE reads; one entry per CDR3 protein. The repertoire has 130,000 to 150,000 distinct CDR3 sequences, about 5.5% of them found once; the top ten carry under 2.5%. V lost 6 bases to trimming and J lost 0 bases, with 14 bases between them. The CDR3 runs 14 residues. CDR1 is DFQATT, CDR2 SNEGSKA, per germline (reference sequence). Whole-study findings and limits: A balance of CD4 and CD8 characterized clones contracting day 15 to 85, whereas later expanders leaned CD4+. CD4+ contracting clones lay mainly in CM and EM, CD8+ ones in EMRA. Within pre-infection memory, some responding clones were found, suggesting cross-reactive memory joined.

In the case of this clonotype: Its antigen is not identified.

The receptor was derived from an adult woman who had mild COVID-19 (a few samples of this study predate the infection). Cell type and time point are not known. V is TRBV20-1 and J is TRBJ1-1, with D unresolved. Sequencing used PBMCs or a T cell subset sorted from them (not recorded which). CDR3 protein: CSAKDGSMNTEAFF. As DNA, the CDR3 is TGCAGTGCAAAGGACGGCTCCATGAACACTGAAGCTTTCTTT.